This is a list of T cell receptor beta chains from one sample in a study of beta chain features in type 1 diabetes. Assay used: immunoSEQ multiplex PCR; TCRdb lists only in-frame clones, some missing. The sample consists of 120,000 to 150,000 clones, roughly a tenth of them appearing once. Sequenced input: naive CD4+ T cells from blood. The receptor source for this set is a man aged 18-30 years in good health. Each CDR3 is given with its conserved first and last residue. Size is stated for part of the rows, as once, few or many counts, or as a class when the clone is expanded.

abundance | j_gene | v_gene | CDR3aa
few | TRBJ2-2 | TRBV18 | CASSIGQGSTGELFF
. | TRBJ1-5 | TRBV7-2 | CASSLKGAGNQPQHF
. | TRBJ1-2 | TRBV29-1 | CSVTEGAQGYTF
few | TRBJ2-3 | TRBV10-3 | CAIRRTSGGRTDTQYF
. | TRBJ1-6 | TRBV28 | CASSSFDSSYNSPLHF
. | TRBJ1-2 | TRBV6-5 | CASSLGGAYGYTF
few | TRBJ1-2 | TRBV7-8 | CASSLAEGAGGYTF
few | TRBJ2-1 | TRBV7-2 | CASSFGGGAGYNEQFF
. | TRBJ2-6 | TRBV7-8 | CASRTQGRGANVLTF
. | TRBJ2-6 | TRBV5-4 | CASGQVLGGANVLTF
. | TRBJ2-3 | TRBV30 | CAWSAGQGWTDTQYF
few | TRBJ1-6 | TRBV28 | CASRPGQGYNSPLHF
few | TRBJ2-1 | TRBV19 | CASSILGHEQFF
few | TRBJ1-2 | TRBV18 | CASSPGQGAEIGGYTF
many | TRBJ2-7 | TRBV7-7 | CASSQRQGSEQYF
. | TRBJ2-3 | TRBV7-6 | CASSFGDRHRTDTQYF
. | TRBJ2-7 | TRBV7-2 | CASSVSSGGHPFSYEQYF
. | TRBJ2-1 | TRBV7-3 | CASSPTGRQFF
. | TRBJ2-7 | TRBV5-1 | CASSPGTLGGEQYF
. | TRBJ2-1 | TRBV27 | CASRIDRVGNEQFF
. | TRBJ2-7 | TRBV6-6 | CASSDTGTGGAEQYF
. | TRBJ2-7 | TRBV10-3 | CAIRDTTYEQYF
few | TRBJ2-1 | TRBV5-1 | CASSPPLQDNEQFF
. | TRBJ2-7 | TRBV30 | CAWNEGAREQYF